These T cell receptor beta chains were read from a single sample in a study of vaccination effects on CD4 cells after COVID-19. Antigen specificity for these receptors is unknown. Sequencing was performed with immunoSEQ multiplex PCR; in TCRdb, only in-frame clones are kept and a portion is missing. The sample gives about 70,000 clones, 65% to 75% of which show up once; around 4.6% is in the top ten. Here the sequenced sample was CD4+ T cells from PBMCs cultured with HIV peptides, taken before COVID-19 vaccination. Receptor source: a human donor who had a prior SARS-CoV-2 infection. Each CDR3 is given with its conserved first and last residue.

j_call: TRBJ2-5; v_call: TRBV30; cdr3_aa: CAWKLDGVETQYF
j_call: TRBJ1-1; v_call: TRBV4-1; cdr3_aa: CASSQDGQGASNTEAFF
j_call: TRBJ2-3; v_call: TRBV5-1; cdr3_aa: CASSLASGRVDTQYF
j_call: TRBJ1-2; v_call: TRBV2; cdr3_aa: CASSDAGYYGYTF
j_call: TRBJ2-2; v_call: TRBV7-2; cdr3_aa: CASSPTSANGELFF
j_call: TRBJ2-1; v_call: TRBV14; cdr3_aa: CASTQGLEHNEQFF
j_call: TRBJ1-5; v_call: TRBV5-1; cdr3_aa: CAPQSRDNQPQHF
j_call: TRBJ1-6; v_call: TRBV5-6; cdr3_aa: CASSLAPGPINSPLHF
j_call: TRBJ2-7; v_call: TRBV5-6; cdr3_aa: CASSPGPGANSYEQYF
j_call: TRBJ2-7; v_call: TRBV5-4; cdr3_aa: CASSSGLWGEQYF
j_call: TRBJ2-7; v_call: TRBV19; cdr3_aa: CASSIRGTGEQYF
j_call: TRBJ2-3; v_call: TRBV5-1; cdr3_aa: CASSRPWAAGDTDTQYF
j_call: TRBJ1-1; v_call: TRBV2; cdr3_aa: CASLTGSWDTEAFF
j_call: TRBJ2-1; v_call: TRBV5-4; cdr3_aa: CASSPSGGEQFF
j_call: TRBJ2-4; v_call: TRBV4-3; cdr3_aa: CASSQAPGTSSNIQYF
j_call: TRBJ2-7; v_call: TRBV6-1; cdr3_aa: CASSERMMVGYSYEQYF
j_call: TRBJ1-1; v_call: TRBV4-2; cdr3_aa: CASSQDLPGTNTEAFF
j_call: TRBJ1-6; v_call: TRBV3-1/TRBV3-2; cdr3_aa: CASSPWTAGDLHF
j_call: TRBJ1-5; v_call: TRBV19; cdr3_aa: CASSNQEGPQHF
j_call: TRBJ2-1; v_call: TRBV5-1; cdr3_aa: CASSLVGDYNEQFF
j_call: TRBJ2-5; v_call: TRBV7-9; cdr3_aa: CASSSTSGTGETQYF
j_call: TRBJ2-1; v_call: TRBV5-1; cdr3_aa: CASGQGPYNEQFF
j_call: TRBJ2-7; v_call: TRBV19; cdr3_aa: CASSTLGTSGTYEQYF
j_call: TRBJ2-7; v_call: TRBV4-3; cdr3_aa: CASSQDPQTGAYEQYF
j_call: TRBJ2-5; v_call: TRBV7-9; cdr3_aa: CASSPSAASVTETQYF
j_call: TRBJ1-4; v_call: TRBV9; cdr3_aa: CASSAQDGATNEKLFF